The clone carrying this TCR beta chain appeared a few times. The record originates from a study of blood T cell repertoires in COVID-19. Looking at the study overall: T cells, B-cell-depleted T cells, or PBMCs provided the cDNA or gDNA that served as material.

The length of the CDR3 is 15 residues. Trimming left V 3 bases short and J 7 bases short, with 18 bases between. From germline, CDR1 is LGHDT and CDR2 YNNKEL (reference sequence). The data were produced by immunoSEQ multiplex PCR, yet TCRdb's version contains in-frame clones alone and is incomplete. Of roughly 55,000 clones listed, 70% to 85% are singletons. Sequenced: peripheral blood. The chain employs TRBV3-1 (or the pseudogene TRBV3-2) and TRBJ1-2; D is unclear. This clonotype was sampled from a man older than 75 with acute or convalescent COVID-19. This CDR3 is CASSHLGSSTGGYTF. The CDR3 DNA sequence: TGTGCCAGCAGCCACTTGGGCTCTTCAACTGGTGGCTACACCTTC.